These T cell receptor beta chains were read from a single sample in a study of CD8 T cells in Susac syndrome. TCRdb re-analysed the immunoSEQ multiplex PCR reads in MiXCR, keeping a single row per CDR3 protein. The sample records some 110,000 distinct CDR3 sequences, approximately 93% being singletons. Sequenced sample: CD8+ T cells from PBMCs. The receptors were sampled from a human donor with multiple sclerosis. Each CDR3 is given with its conserved first and last residue. The D gene is left open where the match is weak. Where a row states a size, it is once, few, many or the class of an expanded clone; other rows omit it.

j_call: TRBJ2-1; v_call: TRBV9; d_call: TRBD2; clone_size: NA; cdr3_nt: TGTGCCAGCAGCCCCCGACTAGCCCACAGCTCCTACAATGAGCAGTTCTTC; cdr3_aa: CASSPRLAHSSYNEQFF
j_call: TRBJ1-5; v_call: TRBV11-2; d_call: NA; clone_size: once; cdr3_nt: TGTGCCAGCAGCTCCGGGACACAGATAAGCAATCAGCCCCAGCATTTT; cdr3_aa: CASSSGTQISNQPQHF
j_call: TRBJ1-2; v_call: TRBV29-1; d_call: NA; clone_size: NA; cdr3_nt: TGCAGCGTTGAATCAGGGAGAGGCGGCTACACCTTC; cdr3_aa: CSVESGRGGYTF
j_call: TRBJ2-6; v_call: TRBV13; d_call: TRBD1; clone_size: NA; cdr3_nt: TGTGCCAGCAGCGGCGCAGGGGGCCCCTACGGGGCCAACGTCCTGACTTTC; cdr3_aa: CASSGAGGPYGANVLTF
j_call: TRBJ1-2; v_call: TRBV9; d_call: TRBD1; clone_size: NA; cdr3_nt: TGTGCCAGCAGCGTACGAGGGGGCGCTGGCTACACCTTC; cdr3_aa: CASSVRGGAGYTF
j_call: TRBJ2-5; v_call: TRBV3-1; d_call: NA; clone_size: NA; cdr3_nt: TGTGCCAGCAGCCCCGCAAGGGAACAAGAGATCCAGTACTTC; cdr3_aa: CASSPAREQEIQYF
j_call: TRBJ2-3; v_call: TRBV11-2; d_call: NA; clone_size: once; cdr3_nt: TGTGCCAGCAGCTTAGGTCTGCGGACAGATTACACAGATACGCAGTATTTT; cdr3_aa: CASSLGLRTDYTDTQYF
j_call: TRBJ2-1; v_call: TRBV6-1; d_call: TRBD2; clone_size: NA; cdr3_nt: TGTGCCAGCAGTGACCTATTGGGACTAGGGATTTACAATGAGCAGTTCTTC; cdr3_aa: CASSDLLGLGIYNEQFF
j_call: TRBJ1-1; v_call: TRBV5-1; d_call: NA; clone_size: NA; cdr3_nt: TGCGCCAGCAGCTTGAGGGGGGCGAGGACTGAAGCTTTCTTT; cdr3_aa: CASSLRGARTEAFF
j_call: TRBJ2-2; v_call: TRBV30; d_call: NA; clone_size: NA; cdr3_nt: TGTGCCTGGATTAAGGGGGAGGGCGGGGAGCTGTTTTTT; cdr3_aa: CAWIKGEGGELFF